Detailed here is one TCR beta chain. Its matching antigen is unknown. Only in-frame clones appear in the TCRdb table, and some are missing; sequencing was by immunoSEQ multiplex PCR. The data show about 190,000 clones, roughly 80% seen once. This entry is derived from a study of cytomegalovirus exposure and HLA in healthy donors. The CDR3 has 16 amino acids. The germline gives CDR1 MNHNY, CDR2 SVGAGI (reference sequence). V was cut by 0 bases and J by 4 bases, with 15 bases left in between. Study-wide findings and caveats: Cytomegalovirus-associated TCR beta chains were listed, numbering more than 150. A few chains linked to CMV were shown in vitro to be specific for CMV antigens. Subsequent analysis found a tendency for first-cohort TCR clusters to co-occur within the 90 to 150 validation repertoires.

The sequenced sample consisted of PBMCs. This receptor was taken from a man between 18 and 29 years old in good health and CMV-seropositive. V is TRBV6-6 and J is TRBJ1-2; a weak D match, TRBD1 (6 bases). The CDR3 is CASSYSMAGEGYGYTF. CDR3 coding DNA: TGTGCCAGCAGTTACTCAATGGCAGGGGAGGGCTATGGCTACACCTTC.